This T cell receptor (beta chain) is from a study of Tregs in tolerant kidney transplant recipients. The germline gives CDR1 LNHDA, CDR2 SQIVND (reference sequence). Deletions cut 3 bases from V and 1 base from J, with 15 bases between. The CDR3 is 16 amino acids. Data came from immunoSEQ multiplex PCR; TCRdb stores just in-frame clones and leaves some out. The sample has some 250,000 clones; about 80% are singletons. The J gene is TRBJ1-1, the V gene TRBV19; D is unresolved. The TCR was taken from a human donor in good health. The sample taken for sequencing was CD4+ T cells from blood. CDR3 amino acids: CASSMWALEENTEAFF. CDR3 DNA: TGTGCCAGTAGTATGTGGGCCCTGGAGGAGAACACTGAAGCTTTCTTT.